This T cell receptor (beta chain) appears in the sequencing data of a study of blood T cell repertoires in COVID-19. Study background: In each case, the material was cDNA or gDNA derived from T cells, B-cell-depleted T cells, or PBMCs.

Per the original data handling: By means of reference gene primer amplification, nucleated cell counts were estimated. Here immunoSEQ multiplex PCR was the method, and the copy in TCRdb shows in-frame clones only, minus some. V and J calls and clone size are those listed in that table; D and trimming were worked out from the DNA. The sample has 300,000 to 400,000 clones, approximately 87% seen once. This clone appeared a few times. Germline CDR1 reads SQVTM; CDR2 reads ANQGSEA. V lost 4 bases, J lost 5 bases, and 14 bases stayed unmatched. The CDR3 has 16 amino acids. The TCR comes from a woman in her 30s with acute COVID-19. The chain employs TRBV29-1 and TRBJ1-2; 9 bases agree with TRBD1. The sequenced sample consisted of PBMCs or T cells enriched from blood (not recorded which). This chain's CDR3 is CSVVAGTGPLSYGYTF. CDR3 nucleotides: TGCAGCGTTGTCGCCGGGACAGGGCCCCTGAGTTATGGCTACACCTTC.